The clone carrying this TCR beta chain was picked up many times. This record comes from a study of T cells in Graves' hyperthyroidism and ophthalmopathy. The overall study: Peripheral blood specimens were obtained at initial diagnosis, prior to any treatment.

Regions amplified from RNA transcripts were the TCR beta CDR3 regions. First-round RT-PCR with HTBI primers amplified the TCR CDR3 region. TCRdb re-analysed the multiplex PCR reads in MiXCR, keeping a single row per CDR3 protein. The sample has roughly 350,000 distinct CDR3 sequences; more than 12% are singletons. CDR1 LGHDT and CDR2 YNNKEL come from the germline V gene (reference sequence). Trimming shortened V by 1 base and J by 2 bases, and 11 bases separated the two germline ends. This CDR3 has 15 residues. Based on clinical symptoms, serum thyroxine and TRAb, thyroid ultrasound and orbital computed tomography, diagnoses were reached.

The chain uses TRBV3-1 and TRBJ1-2, with a tentative D call TRBD1 (6 bases). The clonotype originates from a woman in her 30s with Graves' ophthalmopathy. Sequences were obtained from blood. CDR3 bases: TGTGCCAGCAGCCAAGCCGTTGACAGGAACTATGGCTACACCTTC. This encodes CASSQAVDRNYGYTF.